The 21 T cell receptor beta chains presented below share a single source sample, sequenced in a study of blood T cell repertoires in COVID-19 (dated by TCRdb to the early 2020s). Library preparation employed the immunoSEQ multiplex PCR assay. TCRdb stores this immuneACCESS table with in-frame sequences only. Part of the clones is absent; in the studies checked, under half of the shortfall reflects unresolved V genes, and no reason is known for the rest. The sample data list a few hundred thousand clones, and roughly 89% of these were observed just once. More than 1.5% of the sample lies in the top ten. The source material was peripheral blood. The source of these receptors is a woman aged 40 to 50 who had recovered from COVID-19.

The gene calls are TRBV2 and TRBJ1-1; D perhaps matches TRBD1 (5 bases). The CDR3 length is 12 residues. Germline lookup yields CDR1 SNHLY and CDR2 FYNNEI. V was shortened by 5 bases and J by 6 bases, with 10 bases between the two germline ends. The CDR3 DNA sequence: TGTGCCAGCAGTTGGACAAAACCTGAAGCTTTCTTT. Encoded protein: CASSWTKPEAFF.

A single count supports this clone. The chain couples TRBV29-1 to TRBJ1-2; 9 nucleotides agree with TRBD1. There are 12 residues in the CDR3. Germline lookup yields CDR1 SQVTM and CDR2 ANQGSEA. V lost 6 bases to trimming and J lost 4 bases; unmatched junction nucleotides: 3. Here the CDR3 DNA reads TGCAGCGTCCGGACAGGGGTCTATGGCTACACCTTC. This encodes CSVRTGVYGYTF.

The rearrangement links TRBV5-1 to TRBJ2-3; 12 bases are a match to TRBD1. Germline assignment: CDR1 SGHRS and CDR2 YFSETQ. The V gene end was trimmed by 4 bases and the J gene end by 4 bases; junction bases not matched to a gene: 4. The CDR3 consists of 15 residues. CDR3 sequence: CASSLGQGASDTQYF. CDR3 nucleotides: TGCGCCAGCAGCCTGGGACAGGGGGCGTCAGATACGCAGTATTTT.

The V and J genes are TRBV3-1 (or the pseudogene TRBV3-2) and TRBJ1-5, with unresolved D. From germline, CDR1 is LGHDT and CDR2 YNNKEL (reference sequence). V shed 1 base and J shed 0 bases, with 10 bases lying between them. The CDR3 spans 16 residues. CDR3 sequence (DNA): TGTGCCAGCAGCCAAGGGGAGTTTTATAGCAATCAGCCCCAGCATTTT. This codes for CASSQGEFYSNQPQHF.

The rearrangement joins TRBV7-9 to TRBJ1-6; D gene unclear. Trimming took 3 bases from V and 9 from J, leaving 9 bases between them. The CDR3 runs 13 residues. Per germline, CDR1 SEHNR and CDR2 FQNEAQ (reference sequence). The DNA of the CDR3 is TGTGCCAGCAGCTTTGGCAGTTTTTCACCCCTCCACTTT. Encoded protein: CASSFGSFSPLHF.

This chain uses TRBV28 with TRBJ1-1; 9 positions match TRBD1. This CDR3 region has 16 residues. The V and J ends lost 6 bases and 4 bases, in that order; junction bases with no gene match: 12. Germline loops: CDR1 MDHEN, CDR2 SYDVKM. CDR3 sequence: CASSPGGQGLGTEAFF. Here the CDR3 DNA reads TGTGCCAGCAGCCCGGGGGGACAGGGATTGGGCACTGAAGCTTTCTTT.

The chain joins TRBV19 to TRBJ1-5; no clear D. The CDR3 has 15 amino acids. Trimming cost V 3 bases and J 5 bases, with 14 bases left between them. CDR1 is LNHDA and CDR2 is SQIVND in the germline V gene (reference sequence). The CDR3 DNA reads as TGTGCCAGTAGTATCACAATGGCCGAATATCAGCCCCAGCATTTT. Protein: CASSITMAEYQPQHF.

This clone was found once. This sequence may be a read error, since a much larger clone differs from it by one base. Additional DNA sequences in this sample encode the identical CDR3. The gene calls are TRBV5-4 and TRBJ1-1; maybe TRBD1 (5 bases). V was trimmed by 4 bases and J by 1 base, leaving 8 bases between them. This CDR3 region has 13 residues. CDR1 and CDR2 from the germline V gene are SGHNT and YYREEE (reference sequence). The CDR3 DNA follows: TGTGCCAGCAGCGCTGACAGGAACACTGAAGCTTTCTTT. Protein: CASSADRNTEAFF.

The chain joins TRBV5-4 to TRBJ1-6; D remains unclear. The V end lost 4 bases, the J end lost 9 bases, and 11 bases lay between the germline ends. The length of the CDR3 is 13 residues. Germline values: CDR1 SGHNT, CDR2 YYREEE (reference sequence). The CDR3 DNA reads as TGTGCCAGCAGCCCTCAGGTGGCTTCACCCCTCCACTTT. This encodes CASSPQVASPLHF. The whole variable domain, remainder taken from reference TRBV5-4 and TRBJ1-6, is ETGVTQSPTHLIKTRGQQVTLRCSSQSGHNTVSWYQQALGQGPQFIFQYYREEENGRGNFPPRFSGLQFPNYSSELNVNALELDDSALYLCASSPQVASPLHFGNGTRLTVT.

The chain recombines TRBV2 with TRBJ2-1, with 7 bases identical to TRBD1. V gave up 4 bases and J gave up 1 base; unmatched junction bases: 7. Germline CDR1 reads SNHLY; CDR2 reads FYNNEI. The CDR3 runs 16 residues. DNA for the CDR3: TGTGCCAGCAGTGCGACAGGGTTTGGATCCTACAATGAGCAGTTCTTC. Translated: CASSATGFGSYNEQFF. The full variable domain, its missing parts supplied by reference TRBV2 and TRBJ2-1, is EPEVTQTPSHQVTQMGQEVILRCVPISNHLYFYWYRQILGQKVEFLVSFYNNEISEKSEIFDDQFSVERPDGSNFTLKIRSTKLEDSAMYFCASSATGFGSYNEQFFGPGTRLTVL.

The chain carries TRBV28 and TRBJ1-3, with D unclear. V was shortened by 6 bases and J by 0 bases, with 12 bases between the two germline ends. The CDR3 has 15 residues. In germline, CDR1 is MDHEN, CDR2 SYDVKM. CDR3 DNA: TGTGCCAGCAGCAGGTGGTCCCTCTCTGGAAACACCATATATTTT. Its translation is CASSRWSLSGNTIYF.

The chain recombines TRBV9 with TRBJ1-3; D is undetermined. CDR1 is SGDLS and CDR2 is YYNGEE in the germline V gene. The germline V and J ends were trimmed by 0 bases and 0 bases, with 10 bases remaining between them. This CDR3 comprises 16 residues. The CDR3 spells CASSVGGADSGNTIYF. DNA for the CDR3: TGTGCCAGCAGCGTAGGCGGAGCCGACTCTGGAAACACCATATATTTT.

The chain employs TRBV11-2 and TRBJ1-5; 8 bases are a match to TRBD1. Trimming at V came to 7 bases and at J to 0 bases, leaving 11 bases not matched to a gene. CDR3 length: 17 amino acids. CDR1 is SGHAT and CDR2 is FQNNGV in the germline V gene. CDR3 amino acids: CASIQEAGGFSNQPQHF. The CDR3 DNA reads as TGTGCCAGCATCCAGGAGGCAGGGGGCTTTAGCAATCAGCCCCAGCATTTT. Supplemented by reference TRBV11-2 and TRBJ1-5, the full variable domain reads EAGVAQSPRYKIIEKRQSVAFWCNPISGHATLYWYQQILGQGPKLLIQFQNNGVVDDSQLPKDRFSAERLKGVDSTLKIQPAKLEDSAVYLCASIQEAGGFSNQPQHFGDGTRLSIL.

V gene TRBV9 combines with J gene TRBJ2-2, with D maybe TRBD1 (6 bases). V lost 3 bases to trimming and J lost 5 bases, with 17 bases between them. The CDR3 runs to 16 residues. Germline V gene sequence: CDR1 SGDLS, CDR2 YYNGEE. The CDR3 coding sequence is TGTGCCAGCAGCGCCCCCAGGGGCCTAGAAACCGGGGAGCTGTTTTTT. Translated: CASSAPRGLETGELFF.

The chain employs TRBV2 and TRBJ2-1, with TRBD2 matching over 7 bases. J gave up 7 bases and V 4 bases, and 4 bases lay outside the gene matches. Germline values: CDR1 SNHLY, CDR2 FYNNEI. This CDR3 region has 13 residues. The CDR3 DNA is TGTGCCAGCAGTGTTGAGGGAGGGAATGAGCAGTTCTTC. This gives the protein CASSVEGGNEQFF.

The chain is built from TRBV6-5 and TRBJ1-6; D might be TRBD1 (5 bases). This CDR3 region has 16 residues. Germline CDR1 is MNHEY and CDR2 is SVGAGI. Trimming cost V 0 bases and J 4 bases, with 10 bases left between them. The chain's CDR3 is CASSYSGARYNSPLHF. The CDR3 DNA reads as TGTGCCAGCAGTTACTCAGGGGCCAGGTATAATTCACCCCTCCACTTT.

The chain has TRBV19 and TRBJ1-5; possible D gene TRBD1, 6 bases. The CDR3 covers 16 residues. The germline CDR1 and CDR2 sequences are LNHDA and SQIVND (reference sequence). The V end was cut by 2 bases, the J end by 3 bases, with 14 bases between. CDR3 bases: TGTGCCAGTAGTATAAGACAGGCCCTGAACAATCAGCCCCAGCATTTT. Its translation: CASSIRQALNNQPQHF.

This clone was recorded a few times. The CDR3 DNA sequence: TGTGCCTGGACCCGGACAGGGAATTCACCCCTCCACTTT. Translated, it gives CAWTRTGNSPLHF. The V gene is TRBV30, the J gene TRBJ1-6; 8 positions match TRBD1. V shed 4 bases and J 7 bases; nucleotides not matched to a gene: 3. The CDR3 extends over 13 amino acids. Germline lookup yields CDR1 GTSNPN and CDR2 SVGIG (reference sequence).

The J gene is TRBJ1-2, the V gene TRBV28; a possible D gene is TRBD1 (6 bases). There are 14 residues in the CDR3. The V gene's germline CDR1 is MDHEN and CDR2 SYDVKM. Between the trimmed V and J ends, which lost 4 bases and 5 bases, there was a span of 14 bases. The CDR3 loop reads CASSSPGTLYGYTF. The CDR3 bases are TGTGCCAGCAGTTCCCCCGGGACACTTTATGGCTACACCTTC.

This clone came up once. The V call is TRBV12-2, the J call TRBJ1-3; the D call in the table, TRBD1, was not verified against the DNA. TRBV12-2 is labeled a pseudogene. This CDR3 region has 16 residues. The CDR3 reads CASRLGHQITGNTIYF. CDR3 nucleotides: TGTGCAAGTCGCTTGGGCCACCAGATTACTGGAAACACCATATATTTT.

The rearrangement uses TRBV6-1 and TRBJ2-7, with 9 positions matching TRBD1. The V gene end was trimmed by 0 bases and the J gene end by 3 bases; junction bases not matched to a gene: 3. This CDR3 has 15 residues. Germline V gene lookup returns CDR1 MNHNS and CDR2 SASEGT. CDR3 nucleotide sequence: TGTGCCAGCAGTGAAGCGCCGGGACAGGGCTACGAGCAGTACTTC. The encoded protein is CASSEAPGQGYEQYF.